This T cell receptor (beta chain) originates from a study of regulatory T cells in long-lasting Graves disease. Study background: The definition of persistent Graves' disease was over 5 years of antithyroid drugs with positive TSH receptor antibodies.

Study-level points and caveats: The researchers studied only peripheral blood, not thyroid tissue. TRBV28, TRBJ1-2 and TRBJ2-5 were segments that persistent disease favored. With a small sample size, accuracy may have been reduced.

CDR3 size: 14 residues. CDR1 is DFQATT and CDR2 is SNEGSKA in the germline V gene (reference sequence). HTBI primers from iRepertoire and Arm-PCR of CDR3 regions yielded the TCR beta libraries. In TCRdb, the multiplex PCR reads were re-called with MiXCR into one record per CDR3 protein. The sample consists of about 460,000 distinct CDR3 sequences, less than 25% of them appearing once. Time point noted: persistent/refractory GD, antithyroid drugs over 5 years with positive TRAb. Isolated PBMC RNA provided the starting material for the TCR library. As concerns this clonotype: What it binds is not known. It may be a read error: a sequence one base away is much more abundant.

V usage is TRBV20-1 and J usage is TRBJ1-6, with a tentative D call TRBD1 (6 bases). The material sequenced was peripheral blood mononuclear cells (PBMCs), taken when the disease was refractory, from a patient treated with antithyroid drugs. This receptor was obtained from a female donor with Graves disease. DNA of the CDR3: TGCGGTGCCCCAACAGGGAGAGTAGATTCACCCCTCCACTTT. This sequence encodes CGAPTGRVDSPLHF.